This TCR beta chain was captured by sequencing in a study of CD8 T cells in ankylosing spondylitis (TCRdb year 2017). With regard to the full study: T cell receptor beta repertoires were profiled in healthy donors and ankylosing spondylitis patients so that disease-linked TCR variants could be found. In total, the full study cohort was made up of 85 to 140 healthy donors and some 26 ankylosing spondylitis patients. Peripheral blood was sampled, and synovial fluid was also collected from ankylosing spondylitis patients. What the authors observed across the whole study: According to the report, matched synovial fluid samples from ankylosing spondylitis patients were significantly enriched for the disease-linked clones. A TCR beta motif made up of several highly homologous amino acid variants appeared to be characteristic of blood from ankylosing spondylitis patients. A CD8+ phenotype was shown by the disease-linked clones, which were found at relatively low frequencies in peripheral blood. Some of the motif variants had been reported before in the synovial fluid and blood of reactive arthritis patients, a finding that suggests common disease-initiation mechanisms.

Trimming costs V 3 bases and J 4 bases, and their ends lie 33 bases apart. Reading from cysteine to phenylalanine, the CDR3 counts 22 amino acids. The read is trimmed to its CDR3 DNA, 66 bases read in frame from base 1. Sequencing relied on an Illumina HiSeq 2500. Quantitative 5'-RACE with molecular barcodes was the method used to prepare the TCR beta libraries. Under the source paper's analysis protocol: Disease-linked TCR variants were identified with a new computational method built on a probabilistic model of VDJ rearrangement. TCRdb reran the public reads through fastp at Q25 and MiXCR, keeping productive beta chains. CDR3 protein duplicates are merged, each entry listing the most common genes and DNA. The V and J calls and clone size are TCRdb's, not the authors'. In all, the sample holds roughly 230,000 distinct CDR3 sequences, and over 15% of those were seen once. The leading ten clones occupy approximately 33% of the sample.

Concerning this clonotype: No antigen is known for it. Base qualities are not at hand, and no much larger clone is one base apart.

The sample comprised blood, either unsorted or a sorted T cell fraction (not recorded which). Recombination linked TRBV12-3 or TRBV12-4 to TRBJ2-2; the D gene lacks a confident call. The receptor comes from a male donor with ankylosing spondylitis or in good health (not recorded which). The sequence in DNA is TGTGCCAGCAGTTTGGGCAAGACCTCCGTCGGAAAACCCATCACTTTCACCGGGGAGCTGTTTTTT. This encodes CASSLGKTSVGKPITFTGELFF.